This T cell receptor beta chain was captured by sequencing in a study of blood T cell repertoires in COVID-19. Only in-frame clones appear in the TCRdb table, and some are missing; sequencing was by immunoSEQ multiplex PCR. This repertoire shows 120,000 to 150,000 clones, 75% to 90% found once; its top ten account for 6.5% to 9.5%. Material: peripheral blood. The sequence came from a woman aged 55-75 years with COVID-19, enrolled during active disease.

CDR3 in DNA: TGTGCCAGTAGTATAGATTGGACAGGACCAGAAAAACTGTTTTTT. It yields the protein CASSIDWTGPEKLFF. The rearrangement joins TRBV19 to TRBJ1-4; 7 bases align to TRBD1. The J segment lost 8 bases and the V segment lost 0 bases, leaving 6 bases of the junction unmatched. The CDR3 is 15 amino acids. Germline lookup yields CDR1 LNHDA and CDR2 SQIVND (reference sequence).